The 32 T cell receptor beta chains below all came from one sample that was sequenced in a study of metastatic and nonmetastatic thyroid tumors. Every patient underwent thyroid surgery untreated. TCRdb re-called clones via MiXCR from the PCR reads. Seen here are 20,000 to 30,000 clones, about 26% observed once, and the top ten hold around 5.5%. The sequencing sample was made of blood. The source is a female donor with papillary thyroid cancer or a benign thyroid nodule (not recorded which). Some clones in this sample may be carry-over from other donors' samples.

This clone occurred many times. The chain employs TRBV5-1 and TRBJ2-2, with 12 bases matching TRBD2. The CDR3 runs to 16 residues. Germline trimming cut 4 bases from V and 5 bases from J; bases unmatched to any gene: 6. Germline CDR1 and CDR2: SGHRS and YFSETQ. The CDR3 region has the DNA TGCGCCAGCAGCCCCCTAGCGGGAGGGCCGACCGGGGAGCTGTTTTTT. It encodes CASSPLAGGPTGELFF.

This clone was observed many times. V gene TRBV7-8 combines with J gene TRBJ2-2; D gene ambiguous. The V end lost 6 bases, the J end lost 4 bases, and 9 bases lay between the germline ends. Germline CDR1 is SGHVS and CDR2 is FQNEAQ. This CDR3 has 13 residues. CDR3 residues: CASRVLSTGELFF. The CDR3 DNA sequence: TGTGCCAGCAGGGTACTCAGCACCGGGGAGCTGTTTTTT.

Comments on this clone: One junction end does not reproduce the germline sequence, and a read error may be involved. J is TRBJ2-3 and V is TRBV9; D perhaps matches TRBD1 (6 bases). Germline V lookup: CDR1 SGDLS, CDR2 YYNGEE. The CDR3 spans 18 residues. CDR3 bases: TGTGCCAGCATCGTAGGACCCTCTTACAGGGTGCAGACAGATACGCAGTATTTT. Translating it yields CASIVGPSYRVQTDTQYF. Together with reference TRBV9 and TRBJ2-3, the CDR3 gives the full variable domain: DSGVTQTPKHLITATGQRVTLRCSPRSGDLSVYWYQQSLDQGLQFLIQYYNGEERAKGNILERFSAQQFPDLHSELNLSSLELGDSALYFCASIVGPSYRVQTDTQYFGPGTRLTVL.

The chain recombines TRBV11-2 with TRBJ2-1; 12 bases map to TRBD2. The trim removed 4 bases at V and 4 bases at J, leaving 5 bases unmatched. Germline assignment: CDR1 SGHAT and CDR2 FQNNGV. The CDR3 consists of 16 residues. CDR3 protein: CASSSGTSGFYNEQFF. DNA for the CDR3: TGTGCCAGCAGCTCCGGGACTAGCGGGTTTTACAATGAGCAGTTCTTC. The full variable domain, completed using reference TRBV11-2 and TRBJ2-1, is EAGVAQSPRYKIIEKRQSVAFWCNPISGHATLYWYQQILGQGPKLLIQFQNNGVVDDSQLPKDRFSAERLKGVDSTLKIQPAKLEDSAVYLCASSSGTSGFYNEQFFGPGTRLTVL.

This clone has a count of ten or more. The V call is TRBV20-1, the J call TRBJ2-4, with 13 positions matching TRBD2. This CDR3 has 15 residues. Germline CDR1 is DFQATT and CDR2 is SNEGSKA (reference sequence). Losses at the gene ends were 3 bases for V and 2 bases for J; bases not matched to a gene: 1. The DNA for the CDR3 is TGCAGTGCTAGGGGACTAGCGGGATCCAAAAACATTCAGTACTTC. Protein product: CSARGLAGSKNIQYF.

V gene TRBV19 combines with J gene TRBJ2-1, with TRBD1 matching over 7 bases. Germline trimming cut 8 bases from V and 1 base from J; bases unmatched to any gene: 11. This CDR3 comprises 16 residues. Germline V CDR1 and CDR2: LNHDA, SQIVND (reference sequence). The CDR3 protein is CASGDRTGNSYNEQFF. CDR3 DNA: TGTGCCAGTGGAGACCGGACAGGCAATTCCTACAATGAGCAGTTCTTC.

By share of the sample, this clone is medium-sized. The chain couples TRBV20-1 to TRBJ2-7; 10 bases agree with TRBD2. This CDR3 is 17 amino acids long. Trimming took 0 bases from V and 2 from J; bases not matched to a gene: 10. Germline V CDR1 and CDR2: DFQATT, SNEGSKA (reference sequence). The CDR3 loop is CSARELAGGRSTYEQYF. For the CDR3, the DNA is TGCAGTGCTAGAGAATTAGCGGGAGGCCGATCCACCTACGAGCAGTACTTC.

Concerning this clone itself: At one end, the junction sequence differs from germline, possibly due to a read error. The rearrangement uses TRBV5-1 and TRBJ2-5; D is perhaps TRBD1 (6 bases). Germline V lookup: CDR1 SGHRS, CDR2 YFSETQ. This CDR3 has 14 residues. This CDR3 reads CASSGKGDWENQYF. CDR3 nucleotide sequence: TGCGCCAGCAGTGGAAAGGGGGATTGGGAGAACCAGTACTTC.

This clone was observed at least ten times. Other DNA sequences in this specimen translate into the identical CDR3. The rearrangement links TRBV10-3 to TRBJ2-2; 7 positions match TRBD2. The germline V gene encodes CDR1 ENHRY and CDR2 SYGVKD. The V segment lost 4 bases and the J segment 5 bases; nucleotides outside the gene matches: 7. This CDR3 is 15 amino acids long. CDR3 amino acids: CAISGHWGGTGELFF. In DNA form, the CDR3 reads TGTGCCATCAGTGGGCATTGGGGGGGGACCGGGGAGCTGTTTTTT.

In its sample, this clone ranks as medium-sized. The chain links TRBV19 to TRBJ1-5; 10 bases are shared with TRBD1. The CDR3 covers 16 residues. CDR1 is LNHDA, CDR2 SQIVND, per germline (reference sequence). With 4 bases clipped from V and 7 bases from J, the junction kept 10 bases outside the gene matches. As DNA, the CDR3 is TGTGCCAGTAGTACCTGGGACAGGGGATTAAGCCAGCCCCAGCATTTT. Translating gives CASSTWDRGLSQPQHF.

In this sample, this clone is medium-sized. The gene calls are TRBV19 and TRBJ1-4; D might be TRBD1 (6 bases). V was pared by 6 bases and J by 11 bases, with 10 bases between. This CDR3 comprises 11 residues. Per the germline V gene, CDR1 is LNHDA and CDR2 is SQIVND (reference sequence). The CDR3 protein is CASRRQEKLFF. CDR3 sequence (DNA): TGTGCCAGTAGACGACAGGAGAAACTGTTTTTT.

Sample share makes this clone medium-sized. The chain's CDR3 is CASSRGSAEAFF. The CDR3 DNA reads TGCGCCAGCAGCCGGGGTAGCGCTGAAGCTTTCTTT. This chain uses TRBV10-1 with TRBJ1-1, with D uncertain. The CDR3 has 12 amino acids. Deletions cut 6 bases from V and 6 bases from J, with 11 bases between. In germline, CDR1 is WNHNN, CDR2 SYGVQD (reference sequence).

J is TRBJ2-1 and V is TRBV5-1; D is perhaps TRBD1 (6 bases). The CDR3 has 16 residues. V gave up 4 bases and J gave up 8 bases, with 22 bases separating them. Germline CDR1 reads SGHRS; CDR2 reads YFSETQ. As DNA, the CDR3 is TGCGCCAGCAGCACGGAACAGGTTGCCAGGGGCGATGAGCAGTTCTTC. It translates to CASSTEQVARGDEQFF.

The J gene is TRBJ1-3, the V gene TRBV3-1; D unresolved. The CDR3 has 12 amino acids. Trimming took off 1 base at V and 7 bases at J, with 5 bases between the two ends. Germline V gene data show CDR1 as LGHDT and CDR2 as YNNKEL (reference sequence). CDR3 bases: TGTGCCAGCAGCCAAGTTGGGAACACCATATATTTT. Protein product: CASSQVGNTIYF.

Within the sample, this clone is medium-sized. This rearrangement joins TRBV2 to TRBJ1-3; 7 positions agree with TRBD1. The V gene end was trimmed by 3 bases and the J gene end by 3 bases; junction bases not matched to a gene: 2. From germline, CDR1 is SNHLY and CDR2 FYNNEI. There are 14 residues in the CDR3. CDR3 sequence reads: CASSDRGSGNTIYF. CDR3 in DNA: TGTGCCAGCAGTGACAGGGGGAGTGGAAACACCATATATTTT.

This clone was counted at least ten times. The genes are TRBV7-6 and TRBJ2-1; maybe TRBD2 (5 bases). Between the trimmed V and J ends, which lost 1 base and 0 bases, there was a span of 7 bases. The CDR3 runs to 15 residues. CDR1 and CDR2 from the germline V gene are SGHVS and FNYEAQ. The CDR3 loop reads CASSLGSGSYNEQFF. CDR3 nucleotides: TGTGCCAGCAGCTTAGGGAGCGGCTCCTACAATGAGCAGTTCTTC. The variable domain in full, completed from reference TRBV7-6 and TRBJ2-1, reads GAGVSQSPRYKVTKRGQDVALRCDPISGHVSLYWYRQALGQGPEFLTYFNYEAQQDKSGLPNDRFSAERPEGSISTLTIQRTEQRDSAMYRCASSLGSGSYNEQFFGPGTRLTVL.

By its share, this clone is medium-sized. The chain couples TRBV6-6 to TRBJ2-1, with TRBD1 matching 8 bases. Looked up from germline, CDR1 is MNHNY and CDR2 is SVGAGI (reference sequence). The junction had 11 bases not matched to a gene; V was cut back by 0 bases and J by 7 bases. This CDR3 has 17 amino acids. Here the CDR3 reads CASSYSRVGQGKNEQFF. The CDR3 DNA reads TGTGCCAGCAGTTACTCGAGGGTCGGACAGGGTAAGAATGAGCAGTTCTTC.

This clone is medium-sized. The chain uses TRBV3-1 and TRBJ2-7, with D uncertain. This CDR3 has 14 amino acids. Trimming left V 4 bases short and J 1 base short, with 11 bases between. Germline lookup yields CDR1 LGHDT and CDR2 YNNKEL (reference sequence). CDR3 sequence: CASSLRMTSYEQYF. CDR3 DNA sequence: TGTGCCAGCAGCCTTCGCATGACTTCCTACGAGCAGTACTTC.

This clone has at least ten counts. This rearrangement joins TRBV7-2 to TRBJ1-1; D call uncertain. Germline V CDR1 and CDR2: SGHTA, FQGNSA. The CDR3 has 13 residues. With 1 base removed from V and 4 bases from J, the gap between germline ends came to 7 bases. The CDR3 loop is CASSLGRPTEAFF. CDR3 DNA sequence: TGTGCCAGCAGCTTAGGCCGGCCCACTGAAGCTTTCTTT.

This clone is medium-sized by share. The chain couples TRBV30 to TRBJ1-3; possible D gene TRBD1, 6 bases. CDR1 GTSNPN and CDR2 SVGIG come from the germline V gene (reference sequence). This CDR3 contains 15 residues. V lost 4 bases and J lost 0, with 13 bases in between. The CDR3 sequence is CAWTPNRVSGNTIYF. The CDR3 bases are TGTGCCTGGACCCCGAACAGGGTCTCTGGAAACACCATATATTTT.

This clone was seen ten or more times. This chain uses TRBV20-1 with TRBJ2-3; 8 bases are shared with TRBD1. V dropped 3 bases and J dropped 1; count of bases not matched to a gene: 3. The germline CDR1 and CDR2 sequences are DFQATT and SNEGSKA (reference sequence). The CDR3 spans 14 residues. The CDR3 bases are TGCAGTGCTAGCCCGGGACAGGGCACAGATACGCAGTATTTT. Residues: CSASPGQGTDTQYF.

This clone was seen more than once but under ten times. The rearrangement links TRBV2 to TRBJ1-1; D is unresolved. The V gene's germline CDR1 is SNHLY and CDR2 FYNNEI. CDR3 length: 13 amino acids. The V and J ends lost 7 bases and 5 bases respectively, with 14 bases between them. CDR3 nucleotides: TGTGCCAGCAATCGGGGAAGCGAGACTGAAGCTTTCTTT. Protein sequence: CASNRGSETEAFF.

This clone was detected many times. The chain combines TRBV9 with TRBJ1-5, with D uncertain. Trimming took 4 bases from V and 4 from J, leaving 15 bases between them. CDR1 and CDR2 (germline): SGDLS, YYNGEE. The CDR3 is 15 residues long. The CDR3, as DNA: TGTGCCAGCAGCCCAGGAGGGCTCGGGAATCAGCCCCAGCATTTT. Protein: CASSPGGLGNQPQHF.

The table lists this clone with a few counts. Relative to the germline gene, one junction end is altered; a read error may explain this. The V gene is TRBV28, the J gene TRBJ1-6; TRBD1 matches at 7 bases. This CDR3 comprises 16 residues. Germline V gene data show CDR1 as MDHEN and CDR2 as SYDVKM. The CDR3 loop reads CASSTRGGDYNSHLHF. CDR3 in DNA: TGTGCCAGCAGCACCAGGGGGGGCGACTATAATTCACACCTCCACTTT.

The V gene is TRBV12-3 or TRBV12-4, the J gene TRBJ1-1; possible D gene TRBD1, 5 bases. Between the trimmed V and J ends, which lost 7 bases and 1 base, there was a span of 16 bases. The CDR3 extends over 15 amino acids. CDR3 residues: CASIRGVDKNTEAFF. In nucleotides, the CDR3 is TGTGCCAGCATCCGGGGGGTGGATAAGAACACTGAAGCTTTCTTT.

The rearrangement uses TRBV20-1 and TRBJ1-3; no clear D gene. The V end lost 1 base, the J end lost 2 bases, and 15 bases lay between the germline ends. Germline-derived CDR1 and CDR2 are DFQATT and SNEGSKA (reference sequence). The CDR3 runs to 16 residues. DNA for the CDR3: TGCAGTGCTAGAGGGGCAGATCCTTCTACTGGAAACACCATATATTTT. Its translation: CSARGADPSTGNTIYF.

The V call is TRBV14, the J call TRBJ2-1, with D perhaps matching TRBD2 (6 bases). The CDR3 runs 15 residues. V lost 4 bases, J lost 4 bases, and 14 bases lay in between. Germline assignment: CDR1 SGHDN and CDR2 FVKESK. CDR3 DNA sequence: TGTGCCAGCAGCCTACCGGGGGTGGGATACAATGAGCAGTTCTTC. This sequence encodes CASSLPGVGYNEQFF. The full variable domain, completed using reference TRBV14 and TRBJ2-1, is EAGVTQFPSHSVIEKGQTVTLRCDPISGHDNLYWYRRVMGKEIKFLLHFVKESKQDESGMPNNRFLAERTGGTYSTLKVQPAELEDSGVYFCASSLPGVGYNEQFFGPGTRLTVL.

This clone was observed a few times. V gene TRBV19 combines with J gene TRBJ1-2; TRBD1 is a possible D gene (5 bases). V lost 5 bases, J lost 1 base, and 14 bases lay in between. The CDR3 sequence is 15 residues long. In germline, CDR1 is LNHDA, CDR2 SQIVND (reference sequence). CDR3 in amino acids: CASSLTGGSNYGYTF. DNA of the CDR3: TGTGCCAGTAGTCTCACCGGGGGTAGTAACTATGGCTACACCTTC.

This clone ranks as medium-sized (0.01 to 0.1%). The CDR3 coding sequence is TGTGCCAGCACCCCCCAGAGGGATGAAGCTTTCTTT. Its translation: CASTPQRDEAFF. The chain couples TRBV28 to TRBJ1-1; D is uncertain. Germline CDR1 MDHEN, CDR2 SYDVKM. The V end was cut by 7 bases, the J end by 7 bases, with 13 bases between. This CDR3 comprises 12 residues. Full variable domain (missing parts from reference TRBV28 and TRBJ1-1): DVKVTQSSRYLVKRTGEKVFLECVQDMDHENMFWYRQDPGLGLRLIYFSYDVKMKEKGDIPEGYSVSREKKERFSLILESASTNQTSMYLCASTPQRDEAFFGQGTRLTVV.

This clone was observed many times. The sample has other DNA sequences that encode this CDR3 too. The chain links TRBV7-6 to TRBJ2-7; D is undetermined. CDR3 size: 14 residues. Deletions cut 5 bases from V and 2 bases from J, with 13 bases between. Germline-derived CDR1 and CDR2 are SGHVS and FNYEAQ. The chain's CDR3 is CASSPTPGPYEQYF. For the CDR3, the DNA is TGTGCCAGCAGCCCGACGCCGGGTCCCTACGAGCAGTACTTC.

This clone was seen many times. The V and J genes are TRBV2 and TRBJ2-1, with TRBD2 as a possible D gene (5 bases). Germline lookup yields CDR1 SNHLY and CDR2 FYNNEI. Trimming removed 7 bases at V and 6 bases at J, with 19 bases between. The CDR3 totals 15 residues. The CDR3 spells CASNPLDLLTNEQFF. The CDR3 nucleotides read TGTGCCAGCAACCCACTAGATTTACTTACCAATGAGCAGTTCTTC.

This chain joins TRBV6-2 or TRBV6-3 and TRBJ1-4; D is unresolved. Trimming took 8 bases from V and 0 from J, leaving 10 bases between them. Germline CDR1 MNHEY, CDR2 SVGEGT. The CDR3 is 14 residues long. For the CDR3, the DNA is TGTGCCAGCGCTTTGATTGCAACTAATGAAAAACTGTTTTTT. It encodes CASALIATNEKLFF.